This paragraph reports one T cell receptor beta chain. The target antigen is unknown. This specimen belongs to a study of cytomegalovirus exposure and HLA in healthy donors. Broader study findings: Later analysis indicated greater clonal expansion among HLA-associated TCR beta chains than among equally common other chains. Judged likely to be a sequencing artifact was a cluster of highly shared sequence variants.

60 Vbeta and 13 Jbeta primers were used in PCR. Sequenced by immunoSEQ multiplex PCR; TCRdb stores in-frame clones only, minus some. The table includes about 110,000 clones, around 81% detected once. Germline loops: CDR1 SNHLY, CDR2 FYNNEI. This CDR3 spans 13 amino acids. This TCR came from a woman aged 30 to 39 in good health and CMV-seronegative. The gene calls are TRBV2 and TRBJ2-5; 9 bases align to TRBD1. The J call may be mistaken, given a closer DNA end match to TRBJ2-7. What was sequenced was PBMCs. The chain's CDR3 is CASRDRGVYEQYF. CDR3 nucleotides: TGTGCCAGCAGGGACAGGGGAGTCTACGAGCAGTACTTC.